This T cell receptor beta chain was recorded in a study of blood T cell repertoires in COVID-19. Turning to the study itself: Spain, Italy and the United States supplied samples that represented acute and convalescent COVID-19. T cells, B-cell-depleted T cells, or PBMCs provided the cDNA or gDNA that served as material.

CDR3 length: 17 residues. Methods used by the authors: How many nucleated cells were present was estimated from reference gene primer amplification. TCRdb keeps only in-frame clones here, not all; method: immunoSEQ multiplex PCR. V, J and clone size were drawn from that table, and D and trimming were deduced from the DNA. The repertoire holds 84,000 or so clones, with roughly 80% as singletons. The gene calls are TRBV21-1 and TRBJ2-3; no DNA check was done on the table's D call, TRBD2. TRBV21-1 is tagged as a pseudogene. Sequencing was performed on peripheral blood. The sequence derives from a human donor in a cohort sampled during active COVID-19. DNA of the CDR3: TGTGCCAGCAGAGATGGGATAGCGGGAGGTCACACAGATACGCAGTATTTT. This encodes CASRDGIAGGHTDTQYF.